The rows below give T cell receptor beta chains drawn from one sample of a study of molecular identifiers for immune sequencing clone quantification. Via MiXCR, TCRdb re-called the PCR reads, giving one row per CDR3 protein. The repertoire includes about 40,000 distinct CDR3 sequences, about 24% of them detected once, and about 1% sits in the top ten. The sequenced sample was naive CD8+ T cells from blood, with Jurkat cell RNA spiked in. These receptors came from a human donor in good health. Some libraries in this study had Jurkat cell RNA spiked in. Each CDR3 is given with its conserved first and last residue. A D gene is named only where the DNA matches it firmly. Rows give clone size only sometimes, using once, few, many, or a class for an expanded clone.

V gene	J gene	clone size	D gene	CDR3 protein	CDR3 DNA
TRBV5-3	TRBJ2-7	.	.	CASSLAGEQHF	TGTGCCAGCAGCTTGGCCGGTGAGCAGCACTTC
TRBV7-9	TRBJ2-5	many	TRBD1	CASSKRDSLQETQYF	TGTGCCAGCAGCAAGAGGGACAGCTTACAAGAGACCCAGTACTTC
TRBV29-1	TRBJ2-3	many	.	CSVEFGTDTQYF	TGCAGCGTTGAGTTTGGCACAGATACGCAGTATTTT
TRBV7-2	TRBJ2-1	few	TRBD2	CASSMTSGRSYNEQFF	TGTGCCAGCAGCATGACTAGCGGGAGGTCCTACAATGAGCAGTTCTTC
TRBV12-3/TRBV12-4	TRBJ2-5	.	.	CASILSMTQYF	TGTGCCAGCATCCTTTCGATGACCCAGTACTTC
TRBV30	TRBJ2-7	many	.	CAWSVSFYEQYF	TGTGCCTGGAGTGTATCCTTCTACGAGCAGTACTTC
TRBV27	TRBJ2-2	few	TRBD1	CASQGARDTGELFF	TGTGCCAGCCAGGGGGCGAGAGACACCGGGGAGCTGTTTTTT
TRBV28	TRBJ2-7	.	.	CASSVTGPEQYF	TGTGCCAGCAGTGTCACAGGCCCCGAGCAGTACTTC
TRBV4-3	TRBJ2-3	.	.	CASSQDSTGPDTQYF	TGCGCCAGCAGCCAAGATTCAACAGGGCCAGATACGCAGTATTTT
TRBV7-6	TRBJ2-3	.	.	CASSRTGTSKDTQYF	TGTGCCAGCAGCAGAACCGGGACCAGTAAAGATACGCAGTATTTT
TRBV12-3/TRBV12-4	TRBJ2-1	.	.	CASSFSVRGNEQFF	.
TRBV27	TRBJ2-3	many	.	CASSLLGVTDTQYF	TGTGCCAGCAGTTTACTAGGGGTCACAGATACGCAGTATTTT
TRBV28	TRBJ2-7	.	TRBD2	CASSFRGGLAGGGEQYF	TGTGCCAGCAGTTTTAGGGGGGGACTAGCGGGAGGAGGAGAGCAGTACTTC
TRBV12-3/TRBV12-4	TRBJ1-2	.	TRBD1	CASSIPGTGGAGGYTF	TGTGCCAGCAGTATCCCGGGAACAGGGGGCGCGGGGGGCTACACCTTC
TRBV12-3/TRBV12-4	TRBJ2-5	.	TRBD2	CASSFSSGGSEETQYF	TGTGCCAGCAGTTTCTCTAGCGGGGGGTCCGAAGAGACCCAGTACTTC
TRBV5-4	TRBJ2-7	many	.	CASSPDSSYEQYF	TGTGCCAGCAGCCCGGACAGCTCCTACGAGCAGTACTTC
TRBV7-6	TRBJ1-1	.	.	CASSPGIGGTEAFF	TGTGCCAGCAGCCCCGGGATAGGGGGCACTGAAGCTTTCTTT
TRBV30	TRBJ1-1	.	.	CALNDGGINTEAFF	TGTGCCTTAAACGACGGGGGGATAAACACTGAAGCTTTCTTT
TRBV24-1	TRBJ2-2	many	TRBD1	CATSDLPGQGTPPPLNTGELFF	TGTGCCACCAGTGATTTACCCGGACAGGGGACACCCCCTCCTCTGAACACCGGGGAGCTGTTTTTT
TRBV27	TRBJ1-5	once	.	CASSFGGAREPQHF	TGTGCCAGCAGTTTTGGAGGGGCTCGGGAGCCCCAGCATTTT
TRBV28	TRBJ2-7	medium-sized	.	CASSSRKYRYEQYF	TGTGCCAGCAGTTCCCGGAAATACCGCTACGAGCAGTACTTC
TRBV9	TRBJ1-5	many	.	CASSVGQNNQPQHF	TGTGCCAGCAGCGTAGGGCAGAATAATCAGCCCCAGCATTTT
TRBV24-1	TRBJ2-7	.	.	CATSSGYSYEQYF	TGTGCCACCAGTAGCGGTTACTCCTACGAGCAGTACTTC
TRBV5-4	TRBJ1-1	.	.	CASSPQPLGVDTEAFF	TGTGCCAGCAGCCCCCAACCTTTGGGGGTAGACACTGAAGCTTTCTTT
TRBV11-2	TRBJ2-3	many	.	CASSLGPGISTDTQYF	TGTGCCAGCAGCTTGGGCCCGGGAATTAGCACAGATACGCAGTATTTT
TRBV4-2	TRBJ2-7	many	.	CASSQGSADPLRDEQYF	TGTGCCAGCAGCCAAGGCTCAGCGGACCCACTTAGGGACGAGCAGTACTTC
TRBV12-3/TRBV12-4	TRBJ1-5	many	TRBD1	CASSAGQGNQPQHF	TGTGCCAGCAGTGCGGGACAGGGGAATCAGCCCCAGCATTTT
TRBV19	TRBJ1-1	once	.	CASSIGSALNTEAFF	TGTGCCAGCAGTATAGGGTCCGCCTTGAACACTGAAGCTTTCTTT
TRBV10-3	TRBJ1-5	many	TRBD1	CAIGTVSNQPQHF	TGTGCCATAGGGACAGTTAGCAATCAGCCCCAGCATTTT
TRBV12-3/TRBV12-4	TRBJ2-7	.	.	CASSFVGVEQYF	TGTGCCAGCAGTTTCGTAGGGGTCGAGCAGTACTTC
TRBV27	TRBJ1-1	.	TRBD1	CASSLWGQGTTEAFF	TGTGCCAGCAGTTTATGGGGACAGGGCACCACTGAAGCTTTCTTT
TRBV29-1	TRBJ1-5	many	.	CSVELRGQGLDQPQHF	TGCAGCGTTGAGTTGCGTGGGCAGGGATTGGATCAGCCCCAGCATTTT
TRBV3-1	TRBJ2-7	few	.	CASSQEGYYEQYF	TGTGCCAGCAGCCAAGAGGGCTACTACGAGCAGTACTTC
TRBV27	TRBJ2-3	many	.	CASSSDPYTDTQYF	TGTGCCAGCAGTTCGGACCCGTACACAGATACGCAGTATTTT
TRBV7-9	TRBJ2-2	many	.	CASSFTRTYTGELFF	TGTGCCAGCAGCTTTACCCGGACTTACACCGGGGAGCTGTTTTTT
TRBV12-3/TRBV12-4	TRBJ2-5	.	.	CTSNLYEETQYF	TGTACCAGCAATTTATATGAGGAGACCCAGTACTTC
TRBV6-2/TRBV6-3	TRBJ2-7	.	.	CASKLKGTPYEQYF	TGTGCCAGCAAGTTAAAAGGGACCCCCTACGAGCAGTACTTC
TRBV5-4	TRBJ2-2	many	TRBD1	CASSFPDRTNTGELFF	TGTGCCAGCAGCTTCCCGGACAGGACGAACACCGGGGAGCTGTTTTTT
TRBV7-8	TRBJ2-7	many	TRBD2	CASSLVAGVSYEQYF	TGTGCCAGCAGCTTAGTAGCGGGGGTGTCCTACGAGCAGTACTTC
TRBV28	TRBJ1-6	many	.	CASSHPKQGGYNSPLHF	TGTGCCAGCAGTCATCCCAAACAGGGAGGGTATAATTCACCCCTCCACTTT
TRBV10-3	TRBJ1-5	many	.	CAISPVDSNQPQHF	TGTGCCATCAGTCCCGTTGATAGCAATCAGCCCCAGCATTTT
TRBV2	TRBJ2-2	.	.	CAYVRGASTGELFF	TGTGCCTACGTCCGGGGGGCGAGCACCGGGGAGCTGTTTTTT